Each of the 14 T cell receptor beta chains below was sequenced from the same sample in a study of STAT3 mutations in large granular lymphocyte leukemia. The protocol was immunoSEQ multiplex PCR, while the TCRdb copy is restricted to in-frame clones and leaves out a portion. Of around 3,000 clones detected, around 66% appear once; the ten largest clones hold approximately 90%. Antigens for these TCRs are unknown. General study results and limits: In T-cell large granular lymphocyte leukemia, about half of patients showed multiple immunodominant subclonotypes.

What was sequenced was peripheral blood mononuclear cells. The receptors derive from a man between 60 and 75 years old with T-cell large granular lymphocyte leukemia. Some clones in this sample may be carry-over from other donors' samples.

The J gene is TRBJ2-5, the V gene TRBV6-5, with D possibly called TRBD1 or TRBD2 (6 bases each). Germline V gene data show CDR1 as MNHEY and CDR2 as SVGAGI. The germline V and J ends were trimmed by 8 bases and 5 bases, with 18 bases remaining between them. The CDR3 covers 14 residues. Here the CDR3 DNA reads TGTGCCAGCCGAAGGGGGGCAGGGACGGAGACCCAGTACTTC. Protein sequence: CASRRGAGTETQYF.

This chain links TRBV5-1 with TRBJ1-1; a possible D gene is TRBD1 (6 bases). V gave up 0 bases and J gave up 0 bases, with 9 bases separating them. Germline-derived CDR1 and CDR2 are SGHRS and YFSETQ. The CDR3 runs 15 residues. The CDR3: CASSLEGELNTEAFF. The CDR3, as DNA: TGCGCCAGCAGCTTGGAGGGGGAGCTGAACACTGAAGCTTTCTTT.

The V gene is TRBV7-9, the J gene TRBJ2-3; TRBD1 agrees at 8 bases. Germline CDR1 and CDR2: SEHNR and FQNEAQ (reference sequence). The CDR3 covers 16 residues. V gave up 1 base and J gave up 3 bases; unmatched junction bases: 6. This chain's CDR3 is CASSLGRQGPTDTQYF. CDR3 in DNA: TGTGCCAGCAGCTTAGGCAGACAGGGGCCGACAGATACGCAGTATTTT.

There are a few counts of this clone. The V call is TRBV5-6, the J call TRBJ2-7, with 7 bases matching TRBD2. The CDR3 consists of 15 residues. Germline V CDR1 and CDR2: SGHDT, YYEEEE. With 2 bases clipped from V and 5 bases from J, the junction kept 10 bases outside the gene matches. This chain's CDR3 is CASSLLAGGGNEQYV. The CDR3 DNA follows: TGTGCCAGCAGCTTATTAGCGGGCGGCGGGAACGAGCAGTACGTC.

V is TRBV30 and J is TRBJ2-5; the match to TRBD2 covers 7 bases. In germline, CDR1 is GTSNPN, CDR2 SVGIG (reference sequence). J gave up 1 base and V 4 bases, and 3 bases lay outside the gene matches. This CDR3 region has 13 residues. The CDR3 loop is CAWTWGGQETQYF. CDR3 DNA sequence: TGTGCCTGGACGTGGGGGGGCCAAGAGACCCAGTACTTC.

The V gene is TRBV19, the J gene TRBJ2-3, with D hard to call. CDR3 length: 14 residues. The ends were cut back, 7 bases at V and 5 bases at J, with 16 bases in the middle. The germline gives CDR1 LNHDA, CDR2 SQIVND (reference sequence). The DNA of the CDR3 is TGTGCCAGTAACTCATACGGGTCAAGAGATACGCAGTATTTT. Amino acid sequence: CASNSYGSRDTQYF.

The chain recombines TRBV30 with TRBJ2-1; D is unresolved. The CDR3 has 12 amino acids. Germline V gene sequence: CDR1 GTSNPN, CDR2 SVGIG (reference sequence). With 0 bases removed from V and 1 base from J, the gap between germline ends came to 1 base. The CDR3 DNA sequence: TGTGCCTGGAGTGTATCCTACAATGAGCAGTTCTTC. This encodes CAWSVSYNEQFF.

This clone has only a few counts. This chain links TRBV7-9 with TRBJ2-7, with 8 bases matching TRBD1. The V and J ends lost 5 bases and 6 bases, in that order; junction bases with no gene match: 9. This CDR3 has 14 residues. Germline values: CDR1 SEHNR, CDR2 FQNEAQ (reference sequence). CDR3 sequence reads: CASSPGQGWVEQYF. CDR3 nucleotide sequence: TGTGCCAGCAGCCCTGGACAGGGATGGGTCGAGCAGTACTTC.

This clone was observed a few times. V is TRBV5-1 and J is TRBJ2-7; 9 nucleotides align to TRBD1. The ends lost 10 bases at V and 1 base at J; junction bases unmatched: 6. The CDR3 is made up of 13 amino acids. Germline lookup yields CDR1 SGHRS and CDR2 YFSETQ. DNA for the CDR3: TGCGCCTGCGCCGGGACAGGGTCCTACGAGCAGTACTTC. Protein sequence: CACAGTGSYEQYF.

The rearrangement links TRBV6-6 to TRBJ2-7, with 7 bases that match TRBD1. This CDR3 comprises 12 residues. CDR1 and CDR2 from the germline V gene are MNHNY and SVGAGI (reference sequence). V gave up 5 bases and J gave up 5 bases; unmatched junction bases: 3. CDR3 region: CASSDRVHEQYF. In DNA, the CDR3 is TGTGCCAGCAGTGACAGGGTCCACGAGCAGTACTTC.

The chain employs TRBV30 and TRBJ1-2; D might be TRBD1 (6 bases). Deletions cut 7 bases from V and 6 bases from J, with 15 bases between. The CDR3 sequence is 12 residues long. CDR1 and CDR2 from the germline V gene are GTSNPN and SVGIG (reference sequence). This CDR3 reads CAFDKGENGYTF. The CDR3 DNA follows: TGTGCCTTCGACAAGGGGGAGAATGGCTACACCTTC.

The chain links TRBV27 to TRBJ2-1, with D uncertain. This CDR3 has 13 residues. Per germline, CDR1 MNHEY and CDR2 SMNVEV (reference sequence). V was shortened by 3 bases and J by 7 bases, with 10 bases between the two germline ends. The CDR3 spells CASSFVRSNEQFF. DNA of the CDR3: TGTGCCAGCAGTTTTGTGAGGTCGAATGAGCAGTTCTTC.

The chain employs TRBV29-1 and TRBJ2-3, with D perhaps matching TRBD1 or TRBD2 (7 bases each). Trimming took off 3 bases at V and 6 bases at J, with 16 bases between the two ends. Germline-derived CDR1 and CDR2 are SQVTM and ANQGSEA. The CDR3 sequence is 14 residues long. The DNA for the CDR3 is TGCAGCGTTGATCGGCGACAGGGAGGGGATACGCAGTATTTT. Translated, it gives CSVDRRQGGDTQYF.

In this sample, this clone turned up a few times. The chain has TRBV5-1 and TRBJ2-7; D gene uncertain. CDR3 length equals 12 residues. Trimming took 0 bases from V and 10 from J, leaving 11 bases between them. CDR1 is SGHRS, CDR2 YFSETQ, per germline. The CDR3 reads CASSLGGLPQYV. CDR3 coding DNA: TGCGCCAGCAGCTTGGGTGGTCTCCCCCAGTACGTC.